This T cell receptor beta chain was identified in a study of vaccination and CD4 T cells after COVID-19. Noted treatment: roughly ten-day PBMC culture with coronavirus spike peptide pools or control peptides (ViraFEST assay). Details on this clonotype: Its antigen is currently unknown.

The Oncomine TCR Beta short-read assay was applied to DNA of cultured CD4+ T cells. Genomic DNA was isolated from CD4+ T cells that had been cultured. MiXCR, run by TCRdb on the PCR reads, gives a single entry per CDR3 protein. The sample holds roughly 6,800 distinct CDR3 sequences, 40% to 65% seen once. This TCR derives from a human donor who had recovered from COVID-19. The sequenced sample was CD4+ T cells from blood, cultured in vitro.

This chain's CDR3 is CASSFNILAGEETQYF. DNA for the CDR3: TGTGCCAGCAGCTTTAATATACTAGCGGGAGAGGAGACCCAGTACTTC. The gene calls are TRBV6-2 or TRBV6-3 and TRBJ2-5, with 11 bases identical to TRBD2. Trimming removed 6 bases from V and 5 bases from J; junction bases left unmatched: 11. The germline V gene encodes CDR1 MNHEY and CDR2 SVGEGT. CDR3 size: 16 residues.